This TCR beta chain was sequenced in a study of blood T cell repertoires in COVID-19. Study-wide background: The origin of the acute and convalescent COVID-19 samples was the United States, Italy and Spain.

Authors' data handling: Amplification with reference gene primers provided the estimates of nucleated cell counts. Using immunoSEQ multiplex PCR, the repertoire was profiled, and TCRdb retains in-frame clones only, with some absent. The V and J calls and clone size come from that table; D and trimming were worked out from the DNA. The sample lists 250,000 or so clones; 70% to 90% were seen once. This clone was seen more than once but under ten times. Cohorts were assigned according to the clinical history that participants reported. The TCR was taken from a woman aged 45-60 years who had recovered from COVID-19. Specimen: PBMCs or T cells enriched from blood (not recorded which).

The CDR3 DNA is TGTGCCAGCAGCCCCATACTAGCGGGAGGATCCCACGAGCAGTACTTC. It encodes CASSPILAGGSHEQYF. The chain has TRBV7-9 and TRBJ2-7; 12 bases are a match to TRBD2. The CDR3 loop spans 16 amino acids. CDR1 and CDR2 from the germline V gene are SEHNR and FQNEAQ (reference sequence). V shed 5 bases, J shed 5 bases, and the junction held 10 bases outside the gene matches.